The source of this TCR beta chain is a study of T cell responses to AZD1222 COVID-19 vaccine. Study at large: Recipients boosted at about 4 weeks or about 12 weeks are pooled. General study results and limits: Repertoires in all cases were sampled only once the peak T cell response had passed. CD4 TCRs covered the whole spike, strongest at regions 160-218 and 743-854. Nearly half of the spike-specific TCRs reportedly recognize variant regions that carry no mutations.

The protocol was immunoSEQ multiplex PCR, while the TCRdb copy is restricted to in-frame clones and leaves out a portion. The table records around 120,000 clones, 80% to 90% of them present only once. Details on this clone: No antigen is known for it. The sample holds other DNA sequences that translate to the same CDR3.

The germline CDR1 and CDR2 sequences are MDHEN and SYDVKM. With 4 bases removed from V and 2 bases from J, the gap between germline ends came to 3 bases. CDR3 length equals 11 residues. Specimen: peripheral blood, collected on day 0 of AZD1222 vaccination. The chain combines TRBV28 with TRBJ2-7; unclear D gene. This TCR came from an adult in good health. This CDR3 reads CASSSPYEQYF. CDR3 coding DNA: TGTGCCAGCAGTTCGCCCTACGAGCAGTACTTC.